This T cell receptor (beta chain) was sequenced in a study of shared clonotypes between healthy human individuals. With V trimmed by 4 bases and J by 1 base, 5 bases remained unmatched. Germline V gives CDR1 LNHDA, CDR2 SQIVND (reference sequence). The CDR3 contains 15 residues. Template for every sorted-subset replicate PCR totaled 150 to 250 ng DNA, tens of thousands of T cell genomes. Measured with immunoSEQ multiplex PCR; TCRdb has only the in-frame clones, and not every one. The table has about 680,000 clones, under 95% seen once. Cells designated naive CD8 were CD45RO-negative and were positively selected for CCR7, with terminally differentiated effector memory CD45RA+ cells excluded.

The V call is TRBV19, the J call TRBJ2-3; 7 bases are shared with TRBD1. The origin of this receptor is a man aged 25 to 45 in good health. What was sequenced was naive CD8+ T cells sorted from blood. The CDR3 DNA reads TGTGCCAGTAGTACCGGGACAGTTGGCACAGATACGCAGTATTTT. This gives the protein CASSTGTVGTDTQYF.